A single sample gave rise to the 6 T cell receptor beta chains below, sequenced in a study of T-cell memory formation after mild COVID-19. TCRdb reanalysed the 5' RACE reads using MiXCR and keeps one entry per CDR3 protein. The table has more than 150,000 distinct CDR3 sequences, over 20% seen once; the top ten hold under 25%. The sample comprised PBMCs or a T cell subset sorted from them (not recorded which). These receptor sequences come from an adult woman who had mild COVID-19 (a few samples of this study predate the infection). Cell type and time point are not known.

This clonotype was counted a few times. The J gene is TRBJ1-2, the V gene TRBV12-5, with TRBD1 matching over 9 bases. CDR1 is LGHNT, CDR2 FRNRAP, per germline. The CDR3 extends over 16 amino acids. The V and J ends lost 7 bases and 6 bases, in that order; junction bases with no gene match: 15. The DNA for the CDR3 is TGTGCTAGTGCTCCAGGTTTGGGACAGGGTGCTGATGGCTACACCTTC. This translates into CASAPGLGQGADGYTF.

This clonotype was seen only once. This rearrangement joins TRBV4-2 to TRBJ2-1; 10 bases match TRBD2. Germline loops: CDR1 LGHNA, CDR2 YNFKEQ. The CDR3 runs 16 residues. J lost 5 bases, V lost 4 bases, and 8 bases had no gene match. The CDR3 bases are TGTGCCAGCAGCCTGAGTAGCGGGGGGTTGAACAATGAGCAGTTCTTC. Its translation: CASSLSSGGLNNEQFF.

This rearrangement joins TRBV6-2 or TRBV6-3 to TRBJ2-3; D is ambiguous. The CDR3 sequence is 14 residues long. V shed 6 bases and J shed 3 bases, with 13 bases lying between them. CDR1 is MNHEY, CDR2 SVGEGT, per germline. The CDR3 loop reads CASSISQQTDTQYF. CDR3 DNA sequence: TGTGCCAGCAGCATAAGCCAGCAAACAGATACGCAGTATTTT.

This clonotype was counted only a few times. The chain is built from TRBV3-1 and TRBJ1-3, with D unresolved. The CDR3 runs 15 residues. The germline V gene has CDR1 LGHDT and CDR2 YNNKEL (reference sequence). The V and J ends lost 0 bases and 3 bases respectively, with 9 bases between them. The CDR3 is CASSQDPVGGNTIYF. The CDR3 coding sequence is TGTGCCAGCAGCCAAGACCCCGTGGGTGGAAACACCATATATTTT.

The rearrangement joins TRBV20-1 to TRBJ2-1, with 9 bases aligning to TRBD2. The germline gives CDR1 DFQATT, CDR2 SNEGSKA (reference sequence). Trimming removed 2 bases from V and 7 bases from J; junction bases left unmatched: 3. This CDR3 comprises 13 residues. The CDR3 loop reads CSARWTSVNEQFF. CDR3 nucleotides: TGCAGTGCTAGATGGACTAGCGTAAATGAGCAGTTCTTC.

This clonotype was found a few times. The rearrangement uses TRBV7-2 and TRBJ2-4; 7 nucleotides align to TRBD2. After removal of 7 bases from V and 5 bases from J, the junction contained 17 bases not matched to a gene. In germline, CDR1 is SGHTA, CDR2 FQGNSA. The CDR3 consists of 17 residues. As DNA, the CDR3 is TGTGCCAGCACCACTTGGGGGGGAACCCCTTCGGAAAACATTCAGTACTTC. Protein: CASTTWGGTPSENIQYF.